A single sample gave rise to the 9 T cell receptor beta chains below, sequenced in a study of vaccination and CD4 T cells after COVID-19. Indicated time point: late sampling 161 to 241 days after vaccination in a few convalescent patients. This sample's treatment: approximately nine-day PBMC culture with coronavirus spike peptide pools or control peptides (ViraFEST assay). Their specific antigens are unknown. Cultured CD4+ T cell DNA underwent sequencing with the Oncomine TCR Beta short-read assay. TCRdb re-derived calls from the PCR reads in MiXCR, one entry per CDR3 protein. This sample yields 20,000 to 25,000 distinct CDR3 sequences, of which under 40% are seen a single time; approximately 9% belongs to the top ten. Sequencing was performed on CD4+ T cells from blood, cultured in vitro, taken about 7 months after SARS-CoV-2 vaccination. These receptors were collected from a human donor who had recovered from COVID-19.

J is TRBJ2-1 and V is TRBV7-3, with D perhaps TRBD2 (7 bases). V was cut by 4 bases and J by 4 bases, with 17 bases left in between. The V gene's germline CDR1 is SGHTA and CDR2 FQGTGA. The CDR3 contains 16 residues. The CDR3 protein is CASSSRGGQAYNEQFF. The CDR3 DNA sequence: TGTGCCAGCAGCTCAAGGGGGGGCCAGGCGTACAATGAGCAGTTCTTC. The full variable domain, with the rest looked up from reference TRBV7-3 and TRBJ2-1, is GAGVSQTPSNKVTEKGKYVELRCDPISGHTALYWYRQSLGQGPEFLIYFQGTGAADDSGLPNDRFFAVRPEGSVSTLKIQRTERGDSAVYLCASSSRGGQAYNEQFFGPGTRLTVL.

The chain employs TRBV4-3 and TRBJ1-2; TRBD1 matches 9 bases. Unmatched junction bases numbered 7, after V lost 1 base and J lost 7 bases. This CDR3 has 15 amino acids. The germline V gene encodes CDR1 LGHNA and CDR2 YSLEER. The CDR3 reads CASSQVGQGTFGYTF. The CDR3 nucleotides are TGCGCCAGCAGCCAAGTGGGACAGGGTACTTTTGGCTACACCTTC.

This clonotype was seen more than once but under ten times. V gene TRBV7-2 combines with J gene TRBJ2-7; D is possibly TRBD1 or TRBD2 (5 bases each). Trimming took 5 bases from V and 2 from J, leaving 16 bases between them. The V gene's germline CDR1 is SGHTA and CDR2 FQGNSA. This CDR3 is built from 15 residues. DNA of the CDR3: TGTGCCAGCAGCCGCAACCGGGGCCCGACCTACGAGCAGTACTTC. Translation gives CASSRNRGPTYEQYF.

The table lists this clonotype with a few counts. The genes are TRBV15 and TRBJ1-1; tentative D call: TRBD1 (5 bases). Trimming removed 5 bases from V and 10 bases from J, with 20 bases in between. The CDR3 contains 14 residues. Looked up from germline, CDR1 is LNHNV and CDR2 is YYDKDF (reference sequence). CDR3 bases: TGTGCCACCAGCCGAGGCGGGGGGACGGGAGTAGCTTTCTTT. It yields the protein CATSRGGGTGVAFF. Full variable domain (rest looked up from reference TRBV15 and TRBJ1-1): DAMVIQNPRYQVTQFGKPVTLSCSQTLNHNVMYWYQQKSSQAPKLLFHYYDKDFNNEADTPDNFQSRRPNTSFCFLDIRSPGLGDTAMYLCATSRGGGTGVAFFGQGTRLTVV.

The chain couples TRBV28 to TRBJ2-7; D unclear. CDR1 MDHEN and CDR2 SYDVKM come from the germline V gene. CDR3 size: 18 residues. V was clipped by 0 bases and J by 5 bases, with 23 bases between them. The DNA for the CDR3 is TGTGCCAGCAGTTTATGGGGCAGTAGAGTTCATATGGATCACGAGCAGTACTTC. It yields the protein CASSLWGSRVHMDHEQYF.

This clonotype was found a few times. For the CDR3, the DNA is TGTGCCAGCAGTGAAGAGGGGACAGGGTATCAGCCCCAGCATTTT. Translated, it gives CASSEEGTGYQPQHF. The chain couples TRBV6-1 to TRBJ1-5; TRBD1 aligns across 9 bases. Germline V gene lookup returns CDR1 MNHNS and CDR2 SASEGT. The CDR3 has 15 amino acids. After removal of 1 base from V and 5 bases from J, the junction contained 3 bases not matched to a gene.

The rearrangement joins TRBV20-1 to TRBJ2-5; 14 bases match TRBD2. The V gene end was trimmed by 6 bases and the J gene end by 5 bases; junction bases not matched to a gene: 5. The CDR3 totals 14 residues. CDR1 and CDR2 (germline): DFQATT, SNEGSKA (reference sequence). The DNA for the CDR3 is TGCAGTGCATGGGGACTAGCGGGAGACGAGACCCAGTACTTC. It translates to CSAWGLAGDETQYF.

CDR3 coding DNA: TGTGCCAGCAGCAAAAAAGCGGGAGACCACGAGCAGTACTTC. Translated, it gives CASSKKAGDHEQYF. The chain couples TRBV7-9 to TRBJ2-7, with 8 nucleotides matching TRBD2. The CDR3 has 14 amino acids. The J segment lost 5 bases and the V segment lost 5 bases, leaving 8 bases of the junction unmatched. Germline V lookup: CDR1 SEHNR, CDR2 FQNEAQ (reference sequence).

This clonotype has only a few counts. Here the CDR3 reads CASSPGHQTQYF. Here the CDR3 DNA reads TGTGCCAGCTCCCCGGGACACCAGACCCAGTACTTC. The gene calls are TRBV6-1 and TRBJ2-5, with D perhaps TRBD1 (6 bases). The CDR3 covers 12 residues. The germline V gene encodes CDR1 MNHNS and CDR2 SASEGT. V gave up 8 bases and J gave up 6 bases, with 13 bases separating them.